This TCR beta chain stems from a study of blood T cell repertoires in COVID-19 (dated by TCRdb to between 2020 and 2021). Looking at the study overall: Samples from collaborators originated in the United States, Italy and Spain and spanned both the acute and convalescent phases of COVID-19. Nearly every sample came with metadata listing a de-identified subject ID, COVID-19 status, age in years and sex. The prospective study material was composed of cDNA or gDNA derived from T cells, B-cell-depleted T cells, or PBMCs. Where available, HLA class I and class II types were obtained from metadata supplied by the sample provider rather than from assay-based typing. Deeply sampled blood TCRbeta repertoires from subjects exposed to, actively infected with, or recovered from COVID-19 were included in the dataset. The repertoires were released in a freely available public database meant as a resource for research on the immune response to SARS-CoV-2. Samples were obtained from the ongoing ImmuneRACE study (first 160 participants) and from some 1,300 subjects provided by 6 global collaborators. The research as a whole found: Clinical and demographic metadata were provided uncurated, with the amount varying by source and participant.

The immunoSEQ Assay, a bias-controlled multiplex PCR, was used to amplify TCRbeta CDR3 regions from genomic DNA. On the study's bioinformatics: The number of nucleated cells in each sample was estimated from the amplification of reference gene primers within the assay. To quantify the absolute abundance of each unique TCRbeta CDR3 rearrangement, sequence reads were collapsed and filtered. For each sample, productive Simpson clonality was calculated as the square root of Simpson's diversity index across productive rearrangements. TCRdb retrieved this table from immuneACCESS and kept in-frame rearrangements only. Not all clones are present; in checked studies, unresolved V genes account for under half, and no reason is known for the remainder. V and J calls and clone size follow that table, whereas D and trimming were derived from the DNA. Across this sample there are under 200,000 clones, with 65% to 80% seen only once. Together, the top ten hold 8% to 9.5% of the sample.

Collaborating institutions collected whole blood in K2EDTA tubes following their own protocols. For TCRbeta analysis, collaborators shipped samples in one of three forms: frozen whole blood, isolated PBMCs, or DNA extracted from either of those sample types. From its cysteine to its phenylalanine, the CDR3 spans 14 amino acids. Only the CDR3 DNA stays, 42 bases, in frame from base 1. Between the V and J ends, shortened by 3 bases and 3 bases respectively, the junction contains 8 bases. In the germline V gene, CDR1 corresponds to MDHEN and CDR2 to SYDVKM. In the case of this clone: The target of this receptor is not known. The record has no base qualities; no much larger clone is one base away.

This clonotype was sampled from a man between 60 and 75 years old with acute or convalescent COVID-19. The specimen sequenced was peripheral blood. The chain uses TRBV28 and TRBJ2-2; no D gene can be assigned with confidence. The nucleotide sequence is TGTGCCAGCAGTTTTCAGGTGGACACCGGGGAGCTGTTTTTT. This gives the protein CASSFQVDTGELFF.